A single sample gave rise to the 5 T cell receptor beta chains below, sequenced in a study of CD8+CD57+ T cells in acquired aplastic anemia. The authors sequenced patients whose flow cytometry had shown CD8+CD57+ cell expansion. Genomic DNA served as template for TCR beta VDJ and CDR3 profiling. From the reads, TCRdb called clonotypes with MiXCR, one entry per CDR3 protein. Of under 500,000 distinct CDR3 sequences listed, around 30% were seen once; the top ten hold around 0.82%. The sequencing sample was made of sorted CD4+, CD8+, or CD8+CD57+ T cells (not recorded which) from PBMCs. All receptors derive from a human donor with aplastic anemia.

This chain joins TRBV7-9 and TRBJ2-3, with a tentative D call TRBD2 (5 bases). This CDR3 comprises 13 residues. The V end was cut by 6 bases, the J end by 5 bases, with 12 bases between. Germline CDR1 and CDR2: SEHNR and FQNEAQ (reference sequence). The CDR3 region is CASSPARGDTQYF. The CDR3 DNA reads TGTGCCAGCAGTCCCGCCCGGGGAGATACGCAGTATTTT.

This clonotype was observed a handful of times. This rearrangement joins TRBV20-1 to TRBJ2-5; D unresolved. The V end lost 3 bases, the J end lost 3 bases, and 11 bases lay between the germline ends. CDR3 length: 13 residues. CDR1 and CDR2 from the germline V gene are DFQATT and SNEGSKA (reference sequence). CDR3 bases: TGCAGTGCTAGTTCGGCCGGAAAAGAGACCCAGTACTTC. The encoded protein is CSASSAGKETQYF.

This clonotype turned up a few times. J is TRBJ2-5 and V is TRBV20-1; D unclear. Germline V lookup: CDR1 DFQATT, CDR2 SNEGSKA (reference sequence). The CDR3 contains 11 residues. The germline V and J ends were trimmed by 3 bases and 5 bases, with 7 bases remaining between them. The CDR3: CSASLAETQYF. For the CDR3, the DNA is TGCAGTGCTAGTCTCGCGGAGACCCAGTACTTC.

This clonotype was seen a handful of times. The gene calls are TRBV3-1 and TRBJ2-5; D may be TRBD1 (6 bases). Between the trimmed V and J ends, which lost 1 base and 5 bases, there was a span of 8 bases. Germline V gene sequence: CDR1 LGHDT, CDR2 YNNKEL (reference sequence). The CDR3 runs to 13 residues. The CDR3 protein is CASSQGQVETQYF. CDR3 DNA sequence: TGTGCCAGCAGCCAAGGACAGGTGGAGACCCAGTACTTC.

Regarding this clonotype: Given a much more abundant clone one base away, this may be a read error. This chain joins TRBV19 and TRBJ2-1; D is undetermined. The CDR3 totals 14 residues. V shed 4 bases and J shed 7 bases, with 14 bases lying between them. CDR1 is LNHDA, CDR2 SQIVND, per germline (reference sequence). CDR3 coding DNA: TGTGCCAGTAGTACAGCACAAATAGATAATGAGCAGTTCTTC. Its protein is CASSTAQIDNEQFF. Filled out from reference TRBV19 and TRBJ2-1, the complete variable domain reads DGGITQSPKYLFRKEGQNVTLSCEQNLNHDAMYWYRQDPGQGLRLIYYSQIVNDFQKGDIAEGYSVSREKKESFPLTVTSAQKNPTAFYLCASSTAQIDNEQFFGPGTRLTVL.